This TCR beta chain was identified during a study of response to subunit inactivated influenza vaccine. This clonotype was found a few times. TCRdb called the RT-PCR reads again in MiXCR, with one record for every CDR3 protein. The data contain roughly 700,000 distinct CDR3 sequences, about 15% of them singletons. Trimming took 5 bases from V and 6 from J; bases not matched to a gene: 4. CDR1 SGHAT and CDR2 FQNNGV come from the germline V gene. The CDR3 runs to 14 residues. The sequence derives from a man between 45 and 60 years old who received an inactivated influenza vaccine. This specimen was PBMCs from blood, taken less than 15 days before vaccination. The rearrangement uses TRBV11-2 and TRBJ2-1; TRBD2 aligns across 10 bases. The CDR3, as DNA: TGTGCCAGCAGCCGGACTAGCGGTACCAATGAGCAGTTCTTC. It encodes CASSRTSGTNEQFF.